One sample yielded the 21 T cell receptor beta chains listed below, sequenced in a study of T cell responses to AZD1222 COVID-19 vaccine. The assay was immunoSEQ multiplex PCR, and TCRdb's table has in-frame clones only and misses some. The data show 150,000 to 200,000 clones, 88% seen once. The source material was peripheral blood, sampled on day 0 of AZD1222 vaccination. All receptors come from an adult in good health.

The gene calls are TRBV3-1 (or the pseudogene TRBV3-2) and TRBJ2-1; possible D gene TRBD2, 6 bases. Germline-derived CDR1 and CDR2 are LGHDT and YNNKEL (reference sequence). The CDR3 loop spans 15 amino acids. V lost 0 bases and J lost 7, with 13 bases in between. The CDR3 region has the DNA TGTGCCAGCAGCCAAGACGGGCTAGCGTCGAATGAGCAGTTCTTC. Protein product: CASSQDGLASNEQFF.

The gene calls are TRBV28 and TRBJ1-5, with TRBD1 matching over 9 bases. CDR1 is MDHEN, CDR2 SYDVKM, per germline. The ends lost 3 bases at V and 6 bases at J; junction bases unmatched: 18. The CDR3 has 19 amino acids. The CDR3 loop reads CASSFLLYPRQGVSQPQHF. DNA of the CDR3: TGTGCCAGCAGTTTCTTATTATACCCACGACAGGGGGTCTCTCAGCCCCAGCATTTT.

This chain links TRBV6-4 with TRBJ2-3; D is undetermined. V lost 4 bases, J lost 2 bases, and 10 bases lay in between. The germline V gene has CDR1 MRHNA and CDR2 SNTAGT. This CDR3 has 14 residues. CDR3 DNA sequence: TGTGCCAGCAGTGCAAACGGACCCACAGATACGCAGTATTTT. This codes for CASSANGPTDTQYF.

The chain uses TRBV29-1 and TRBJ1-2; D is perhaps TRBD1 (5 bases). This CDR3 region has 11 residues. The V and J ends lost 6 bases and 4 bases respectively, with 9 bases between them. CDR1 is SQVTM, CDR2 ANQGSEA, per germline. Written as DNA, the CDR3 is TGCAGCGTGTTGACAGCCTATGGCTACACCTTC. Its translation: CSVLTAYGYTF.

This chain uses TRBV4-3 with TRBJ2-5; 10 bases fit TRBD2. The CDR3 runs to 16 residues. The junction had 11 bases not matched to a gene; V was cut back by 1 base and J by 9 bases. Germline CDR1 is LGHNA and CDR2 is YSLEER. This CDR3 is CASSQAASGGPRAQYF. CDR3 sequence (DNA): TGCGCCAGCAGCCAAGCGGCTAGCGGGGGACCCCGGGCCCAGTACTTC.

This clone was seen a single time. The rearrangement joins TRBV28 to TRBJ1-6; D unclear. There are 15 residues in the CDR3. Germline CDR1 MDHEN, CDR2 SYDVKM. Trimming cost V 7 bases and J 0 bases, with 10 bases left between them. The CDR3, as DNA: TGTGCCAGCACGAGGGAGAGCTCCTATAATTCACCCCTCCACTTT. As protein: CASTRESSYNSPLHF.

This chain joins TRBV9 and TRBJ2-1; 9 bases agree with TRBD1. Germline assignment: CDR1 SGDLS and CDR2 YYNGEE. This CDR3 has 17 residues. After removal of 1 base from V and 0 bases from J, the junction contained 5 bases not matched to a gene. The CDR3 is CASSVSGTGSSYNEQFF. The CDR3 DNA is TGTGCCAGCAGCGTATCAGGGACAGGGAGCTCCTACAATGAGCAGTTCTTC.

The chain joins TRBV6-5 to TRBJ1-2; D remains ambiguous. V was cut by 6 bases and J by 4 bases, with 12 bases left in between. Germline V CDR1 and CDR2: MNHEY, SVGAGI. This CDR3 has 13 amino acids. CDR3 protein: CASRSARSYGYTF. As DNA, the CDR3 is TGTGCCAGCAGATCGGCGAGGTCCTATGGCTACACCTTC.

The CDR3 DNA is TGTGCCAGCAGCCTCGACCCCGGGACAGGGGTCCGGGAGCAGTACTTC. Amino acid sequence: CASSLDPGTGVREQYF. The genes are TRBV6-2 or TRBV6-3 and TRBJ2-7; 10 nucleotides line up with TRBD1. The CDR3 is made up of 16 amino acids. Germline CDR1 reads MNHEY; CDR2 reads SVGEGT. J gave up 7 bases and V 6 bases, and 15 bases lay outside the gene matches.

The chain links TRBV19 to TRBJ2-3; TRBD1 matches 8 bases. CDR1 is LNHDA, CDR2 SQIVND, per germline (reference sequence). V trimming: 5 bases; J trimming: 4 bases; junction bases outside the gene matches: 8. This CDR3 is built from 15 residues. Here the CDR3 reads CASSPRQGSADTQYF. The CDR3 DNA reads TGTGCCAGTAGTCCTCGACAGGGGAGCGCAGATACGCAGTATTTT.

V gene TRBV5-1 combines with J gene TRBJ1-3; 7 bases fit TRBD1. Losses at the gene ends were 4 bases for V and 4 bases for J; bases not matched to a gene: 5. Germline V gene lookup returns CDR1 SGHRS and CDR2 YFSETQ. The CDR3 is made up of 14 amino acids. In nucleotides, the CDR3 is TGCGCCAGCAGCCCCGGGACAGCCGGAAACACCATATATTTT. It codes for CASSPGTAGNTIYF.

The chain employs TRBV29-1 and TRBJ2-1; 12 nucleotides agree with TRBD2. CDR1 is SQVTM, CDR2 ANQGSEA, per germline. The CDR3 is 14 amino acids. J lost 6 bases, V lost 3 bases, and 3 bases had no gene match. DNA for the CDR3: TGCAGCGTTGACCTAGCGGGGGGGGTCAATGAGCAGTTCTTC. It translates to CSVDLAGGVNEQFF.

Concerning this clone itself: A read error may account for a junction end that differs from germline. The chain joins TRBV7-8 to TRBJ2-5; the match to TRBD2 covers 7 bases. Looked up from germline, CDR1 is SGHVS and CDR2 is FQNEAQ. CDR3 length equals 12 residues. DNA of the CDR3: TGTGCCAGCAGCTTAGCGGGGCGGGAGTCGCACTTC. Its protein product is CASSLAGRESHF.

The genes are TRBV6-4 and TRBJ1-5; D remains ambiguous. Germline CDR1 reads MRHNA; CDR2 reads SNTAGT. The CDR3 covers 12 residues. V shed 3 bases and J shed 5 bases, with 5 bases lying between them. The CDR3 region has the DNA TGTGCCAGCAGTGAGAGGGATCAGCCCCAGCATTTT. This gives the protein CASSERDQPQHF.

The chain couples TRBV29-1 to TRBJ1-2; D unresolved. The CDR3 loop spans 15 amino acids. Trimming pared 6 bases from V and 9 bases from J, leaving 26 bases between. The V gene's germline CDR1 is SQVTM and CDR2 ANQGSEA. In nucleotides, the CDR3 is TGCAGCGTGCGTGGGTCGCAGCCTACTATCTGGAGCTACACCTTC. Residues: CSVRGSQPTIWSYTF. Variable domain in full (rest from reference TRBV29-1 and TRBJ1-2): SAVISQKPSRDICQRGTSLTIQCQVDSQVTMMFWYRQQPGQSLTLIATANQGSEATYESGFVIDKFPISRPNLTFSTLTVSNMSPEDSSIYLCSVRGSQPTIWSYTFGSGTRLTVV.

A word on this clone: This specimen includes other DNA sequences encoding the same CDR3. The rearrangement uses TRBV5-1 and TRBJ2-3; TRBD2 aligns across 7 bases. The trim removed 3 bases at V and 2 bases at J, leaving 3 bases unmatched. The CDR3 has 14 amino acids. Germline-derived CDR1 and CDR2 are SGHRS and YFSETQ. CDR3 DNA: TGCGCCAGCAGCTGGGCGGGGGACACAGATACGCAGTATTTT. Protein product: CASSWAGDTDTQYF. The entire variable domain, with the rest obtained from reference TRBV5-1 and TRBJ2-3, is as follows: KAGVTQTPRYLIKTRGQQVTLSCSPISGHRSVSWYQQTPGQGLQFLFEYFSETQRNKGNFPGRFSGRQFSNSRSEMNVSTLELGDSALYLCASSWAGDTDTQYFGPGTRLTVL.

The gene calls are TRBV5-1 and TRBJ2-7; perhaps TRBD2 as D (7 bases). Deletions cut 0 bases from V and 6 bases from J, with 13 bases between. The CDR3 totals 14 residues. The germline V gene has CDR1 SGHRS and CDR2 YFSETQ. Here the CDR3 reads CASSLVAGAGEQYF. CDR3 bases: TGCGCCAGCAGCTTGGTTGCGGGGGCGGGCGAGCAGTACTTC.

The chain couples TRBV9 to TRBJ1-5; maybe TRBD1 (5 bases). This CDR3 has 14 residues. The V gene's germline CDR1 is SGDLS and CDR2 YYNGEE. V lost 0 bases and J lost 7, with 11 bases in between. CDR3 DNA sequence: TGTGCCAGCAGCGTAGGAGGGGCCGCCCAGCCCCAGCATTTT. Residues: CASSVGGAAQPQHF.

The V gene is TRBV18, the J gene TRBJ1-3, with D unresolved. Trimming removed 6 bases at V and 0 bases at J, with 9 bases between. CDR3 length: 14 residues. Germline loops: CDR1 KGHSH, CDR2 LQKENI. CDR3 region: CASSPSLSGNTIYF. The CDR3 DNA is TGTGCCAGCTCCCCAAGTCTCTCTGGAAACACCATATATTTT.

The table lists this clone with a count of one. The V and J genes are TRBV3-1 (or the pseudogene TRBV3-2) and TRBJ1-4; 8 bases are shared with TRBD1. V trimming: 4 bases; J trimming: 4 bases; junction bases outside the gene matches: 5. Looked up from germline, CDR1 is LGHDT and CDR2 is YNNKEL (reference sequence). The CDR3 has 15 residues. CDR3 amino acids: CASSPVTGDNEKLFF. CDR3 DNA sequence: TGTGCCAGCAGCCCGGTGACAGGGGATAATGAAAAACTGTTTTTT.

The V gene is TRBV9, the J gene TRBJ1-4; 10 bases are shared with TRBD1. The V gene's germline CDR1 is SGDLS and CDR2 YYNGEE. Losses at the gene ends were 3 bases for V and 8 bases for J; bases not matched to a gene: 7. CDR3 length: 15 amino acids. The CDR3 coding sequence is TGTGCCAGCAGCGAGGGGACAGGGGAGGAGGAAAAACTGTTTTTT. Protein product: CASSEGTGEEEKLFF. Variable domain in full (rest from reference TRBV9 and TRBJ1-4): DSGVTQTPKHLITATGQRVTLRCSPRSGDLSVYWYQQSLDQGLQFLIQYYNGEERAKGNILERFSAQQFPDLHSELNLSSLELGDSALYFCASSEGTGEEEKLFFGSGTQLSVL.